These T cell receptor beta chains were read from a single sample in a study of cytomegalovirus exposure and HLA in healthy donors. Repertoires were generated with immunoSEQ multiplex PCR, while TCRdb's copy carries only in-frame clones and drops some. The listing records 40,000 to 60,000 clones. The source material was PBMCs. These receptors were taken from a female donor in good health and CMV-seronegative. CDR3s include the opening cysteine and the closing phenylalanine or tryptophan. D genes are given only for firm matches.

d_call	v_call	j_call	cdr3_aa	cdr3_nt
TRBD1	TRBV4-3	TRBJ1-6	CASSQRDRGNSPLHF	TGCGCCAGCAGCCAACGAGACAGGGGCAATTCACCCCTCCACTTT
TRBD1	TRBV5-1	TRBJ1-2	CASSLPGQENYGYTF	TGCGCCAGCAGCCTTCCCGGACAGGAGAACTATGGCTACACCTTC
TRBD1	TRBV6-5	TRBJ2-1	CASSYSDGTGYNEQFF	TGTGCCAGCAGTTACTCCGATGGGACAGGGTACAATGAGCAGTTCTTC
-	TRBV20-1	TRBJ1-1	CSARDPPETFF	TGCAGTGCTAGAGATCCTCCTGAGACTTTCTTT
-	TRBV7-9	TRBJ1-5	CASSLTSVSNQPQHF	TGTGCCAGCAGCTTAACTTCTGTGAGCAATCAGCCCCAGCATTTT
-	TRBV30	TRBJ2-3	CAWTGADTQYF	TGTGCCTGGACAGGGGCAGATACGCAGTATTTT
TRBD1	TRBV5-1	TRBJ1-4	CASSLGTGGEKLFF	TGCGCCAGCAGCCTCGGGACAGGGGGTGAAAAACTGTTTTTT
-	TRBV4-2	TRBJ2-5	CASSQETTQETQYF	TGTGCCAGCAGCCAAGAAACGACACAAGAGACCCAGTACTTC
-	TRBV18	TRBJ2-7	CASSASRTSEQYF	TGTGCCAGCTCAGCTAGTAGGACATCCGAGCAGTACTTC
-	TRBV15	TRBJ2-7	CATSRGTYSYEQYF	TGTGCCACCAGCAGAGGAACATACTCCTACGAGCAGTACTTC
-	TRBV29-1	TRBJ1-2	CSVGPDYGYTF	TGCAGCGTTGGCCCAGATTATGGCTACACCTTC
TRBD1	TRBV29-1	TRBJ1-2	CSVEPVRTGAYGYTF	TGCAGCGTTGAACCTGTCCGGACAGGTGCCTATGGCTACACCTTC
TRBD1	TRBV10-3	TRBJ2-6	CAIPGQGPTGANVLTF	TGTGCCATTCCGGGACAGGGTCCAACTGGGGCCAACGTCCTGACTTTC
TRBD1	TRBV18	TRBJ2-1	CASSPLGTGVGEQFF	TGTGCCAGCTCACCACTCGGGACAGGGGTGGGTGAGCAGTTCTTC
TRBD1	TRBV6-1	TRBJ2-5	CASGQGIQETQYF	TGTGCCAGCGGACAGGGTATACAAGAGACCCAGTACTTC
-	TRBV6-1	TRBJ1-5	CASSGLGGFSNQPQHF	TGTGCCAGCAGTGGGTTAGGGGGTTTTAGCAATCAGCCCCAGCATTTT
-	TRBV6-4	TRBJ2-7	CARYPGHAYEQYF	TGTGCCAGGTACCCGGGACATGCCTACGAGCAGTACTTC
-	TRBV5-8	TRBJ1-2	CASSPGRDNYGYTF	TGTGCCAGCAGCCCGGGCCGGGATAACTATGGCTACACCTTC
-	TRBV19	TRBJ1-1	CASTRGYTEAFF	TGTGCCAGTACTCGCGGCTACACTGAAGCTTTCTTT
-	TRBV30	TRBJ1-2	CAGSVPNRVLGGYTF	TGTGCCGGGAGTGTACCTAACAGGGTGCTAGGTGGCTACACCTTC
-	TRBV6-5	TRBJ1-2	CASSYSQENYGYTF	TGTGCCAGCAGTTACTCCCAGGAAAACTATGGCTACACCTTC
TRBD1	TRBV5-4	TRBJ2-3	CASSLVGTGDTQYF	TGTGCCAGCAGCTTGGTTGGGACAGGGGATACGCAGTATTTT
-	TRBV5-1	TRBJ1-1	CASSLSGDTEAFF	TGCGCCAGCAGCTTGAGTGGAGACACTGAAGCTTTCTTT
TRBD1	TRBV20-1	TRBJ1-1	CSAGTGSEAFF	TGCAGTGCTGGGACAGGGTCTGAAGCTTTCTTT
-	TRBV30	TRBJ1-2	CAWRSYFEEGYTF	TGTGCCTGGAGGAGCTATTTCGAGGAAGGCTACACCTTC
-	TRBV30	TRBJ2-1	CAYSDLARTYNEQFF	TGTGCCTACAGTGATCTAGCGCGGACCTACAATGAGCAGTTCTTC
TRBD2	TRBV19	TRBJ2-2	CASSILLAGWNTGELFF	TGTGCCAGTAGTATCCTACTAGCGGGGTGGAACACCGGGGAGCTGTTTTTT
-	TRBV9	TRBJ1-4	CASSPGHRNEKLFF	TGTGCCAGCAGCCCGGGACACAGAAATGAAAAACTGTTTTTT
TRBD2	TRBV18	TRBJ2-1	CASSPAGGPIGEDNEQFF	TGTGCCAGCTCACCGGCGGGGGGGCCCATCGGGGAAGACAATGAGCAGTTCTTC
TRBD2	TRBV4-3	TRBJ2-3	CASSQASGGGDTQYF	TGCGCCAGCAGCCAAGCGAGCGGGGGTGGAGATACGCAGTATTTT
-	TRBV30	TRBJ1-2	CAWSVLAGGYTF	TGTGCCTGGAGTGTATTGGCGGGCGGCTACACCTTC
TRBD1	TRBV18	TRBJ2-3	CASSLFGTGDTDTQYF	TGTGCCAGCTCACTTTTCGGGACAGGGGATACAGATACGCAGTATTTT
-	TRBV5-4	TRBJ1-2	CASSLTGLGGYTF	TGTGCCAGCAGCTTAACAGGGCTTGGTGGCTACACCTTC
TRBD2	TRBV30	TRBJ2-3	CAWTGGSTDTQYF	TGTGCCTGGACGGGGGGGAGCACAGATACGCAGTATTTT
-	TRBV5-1	TRBJ1-1	CASRLPGDNTEAFF	TGCGCCAGCCGATTGCCGGGGGATAACACTGAAGCTTTCTTT
-	TRBV5-1	TRBJ2-7	CASRLDSYEQYF	TGCGCCAGCAGACTAGACTCCTACGAGCAGTACTTC
TRBD1	TRBV14	TRBJ2-7	CASSQAQGAAEQYF	TGTGCCAGCAGCCAAGCACAGGGGGCGGCCGAGCAGTACTTC
TRBD1	TRBV5-1	TRBJ1-2	CASSLGDRNYGYTF	TGCGCCAGCAGCTTGGGGGACAGGAACTATGGCTACACCTTC
-	TRBV2	TRBJ1-2	CASSFQENYGYTF	TGTGCCAGCAGCTTCCAGGAAAACTATGGCTACACCTTC
-	TRBV7-2	TRBJ1-2	CASSLTGPAGYTF	TGTGCCAGCAGCTTAACAGGTCCCGCTGGCTACACCTTC
-	TRBV27	TRBJ2-5	CASYAGAGETQYF	TGTGCCAGCTACGCCGGAGCAGGGGAGACCCAGTACTTC
-	TRBV11-3	TRBJ1-2	CASSFLQANLNYGYTF	TGTGCCAGCAGCTTCCTACAGGCGAACCTCAACTATGGCTACACCTTC
TRBD1	TRBV5-6	TRBJ2-3	CASSQRQGYADTQYF	TGTGCCAGCAGCCAGAGACAGGGGTACGCAGATACGCAGTATTTT
-	TRBV2	TRBJ2-1	CASSELRGGLLYNEQFF	TGTGCCAGCAGTGAATTGAGGGGAGGACTTCTTTACAATGAGCAGTTCTTC
TRBD2	TRBV5-1	TRBJ2-5	CASSPGLAGTQETQYF	TGCGCCAGCAGCCCCGGACTAGCGGGGACCCAAGAGACCCAGTACTTC
TRBD2	TRBV4-1	TRBJ2-7	CASSLSGAASGSNEQYF	TGCGCCAGCAGCCTAAGCGGTGCGGCTAGCGGGAGCAACGAGCAGTACTTC